The 27 T cell receptor beta chains given below trace back to one sample, sequenced in a study of blood T cell repertoires in COVID-19. The repertoire was sequenced with immunoSEQ multiplex PCR; TCRdb's copy has only in-frame clones and lacks some. The repertoire holds about 87,000 clones, with about 87% as singletons. Sequencing used peripheral blood. The receptors here all came from a man aged 40-49 years with acute or convalescent COVID-19.

V and J are TRBV5-4 and TRBJ2-5; 12 bases are shared with TRBD1. V shed 5 bases and J 0 bases; nucleotides not matched to a gene: 2. The CDR3 loop spans 15 amino acids. Germline lookup yields CDR1 SGHNT and CDR2 YYREEE (reference sequence). The CDR3 DNA reads as TGTGCCAGCAGTCGGGACAGGGGGCACCAAGAGACCCAGTACTTC. Its translation: CASSRDRGHQETQYF.

This clone was detected a few times. V and J are TRBV9 and TRBJ2-7, with a tentative D call TRBD2 (5 bases). Germline lookup yields CDR1 SGDLS and CDR2 YYNGEE. The ends were cut back, 0 bases at V and 2 bases at J, with 9 bases in the middle. The CDR3 consists of 14 residues. The CDR3 DNA is TGTGCCAGCAGCGTAGGGGGAGTCCCCTACGAGCAGTACTTC. Protein product: CASSVGGVPYEQYF.

The chain uses TRBV30 and TRBJ2-5, with TRBD2 as a possible D gene (6 bases). This CDR3 is 12 amino acids long. In germline, CDR1 is GTSNPN, CDR2 SVGIG (reference sequence). V lost 3 bases and J lost 2, with 7 bases in between. CDR3: CAWSGGQETQYF. In DNA form, the CDR3 reads TGTGCCTGGAGCGGGGGTCAAGAGACCCAGTACTTC.

This clone was seen once. V and J are TRBV5-8 and TRBJ2-1; TRBD2 agrees at 7 bases. V shed 4 bases and J 6 bases; nucleotides not matched to a gene: 13. Germline V gene sequence: CDR1 SGHTS, CDR2 YDEGEE. The CDR3 is made up of 16 amino acids. The CDR3 loop is CASSPAGVEYSNEQFF. The CDR3 DNA follows: TGTGCCAGCAGCCCGGCGGGAGTAGAGTACAGCAATGAGCAGTTCTTC.

Of note for this clone: A read error is likely, as this CDR3 ends without the conserved phenylalanine or tryptophan. No DNA is shown, since the ends of the CDR3 on it are uncertain; the CDR3 is the one TCRdb lists. V usage is TRBV19 and J usage is TRBJ1-1; the table's TRBD1 call for D was not verified on the DNA. CDR1 LNHDA and CDR2 SQIVND come from the germline V gene (reference sequence). The CDR3 has 12 amino acids, counting both end residues. The CDR3 is CASSIRVGSLTL.

The V gene is TRBV5-4, the J gene TRBJ2-7, with 7 bases identical to TRBD1. The CDR3 is 15 amino acids. Germline CDR1 reads SGHNT; CDR2 reads YYREEE (reference sequence). With 0 bases clipped from V and 3 bases from J, the junction kept 6 bases outside the gene matches. CDR3 residues: CASSLDRGIDYEQYF. CDR3 DNA: TGTGCCAGCAGCTTGGACAGGGGAATTGACTACGAGCAGTACTTC.

The chain uses TRBV21-1 and TRBJ1-6. TRBV21-1 is flagged as a pseudogene. This CDR3 is built from 13 residues. The DNA of the CDR3 is TGTGCCAGCAGCAATCAGGGACTTTCACCCCTCCACTTT. The encoded protein is CASSNQGLSPLHF.

This clone showed up just a few times. The gene calls are TRBV6-4 and TRBJ1-1; tentatively, D is TRBD1 (5 bases). V lost 3 bases and J 1 base, leaving 12 bases between the germline ends. Germline CDR1 and CDR2: MRHNA and SNTAGT. This CDR3 is built from 15 residues. For the CDR3, the DNA is TGTGCCAGCAGTGAAGAGGCAGGGTCGAACACTGAAGCTTTCTTT. Protein: CASSEEAGSNTEAFF.

V is TRBV4-2 and J is TRBJ2-1, with D tentatively TRBD2 (5 bases). Between the trimmed V and J ends, which lost 0 bases and 5 bases, there was a span of 11 bases. The CDR3 sequence is 15 residues long. Germline V gene sequence: CDR1 LGHNA, CDR2 YNFKEQ. The CDR3 here is CASSQDQDWDNEQFF. In nucleotides, the CDR3 is TGTGCCAGCAGCCAAGATCAGGACTGGGACAATGAGCAGTTCTTC.

The chain combines TRBV11-2 with TRBJ2-7, with D perhaps matching TRBD1 (6 bases). The V gene lost 1 base and the J gene lost 6 bases, with 16 bases spanning the gap. Germline V gene sequence: CDR1 SGHAT, CDR2 FQNNGV. This CDR3 is built from 15 residues. In DNA form, the CDR3 reads TGTGCCAGCAGCTTAGCTTCCCAGGGGACCTTCGAGCAGTACTTC. Its translation: CASSLASQGTFEQYF.

The gene calls are TRBV7-9 and TRBJ2-3; D not resolved. From germline, CDR1 is SEHNR and CDR2 FQNEAQ (reference sequence). Trimming took 3 bases from V and 8 from J, leaving 9 bases between them. CDR3 length equals 12 residues. CDR3 in DNA: TGTGCCAGCAGCTTCCATAGTAGTACGCAGTATTTT. Residues: CASSFHSSTQYF.

The chain uses TRBV29-1 and TRBJ2-7; 10 bases agree with TRBD1. Losses at the gene ends were 7 bases for V and 5 bases for J; bases not matched to a gene: 8. Looked up from germline, CDR1 is SQVTM and CDR2 is ANQGSEA. The CDR3 has 13 residues. CDR3 bases: TGCAGCGGCCTGACAGGGGGCAGAAACGAGCAGTACTTC. Translating it yields CSGLTGGRNEQYF.

The genes are TRBV5-1 and TRBJ2-3, with unresolved D. There are 15 residues in the CDR3. V was trimmed by 1 base and J by 2 bases, leaving 11 bases between them. Germline V gives CDR1 SGHRS, CDR2 YFSETQ. CDR3 nucleotides: TGCGCCAGCAGCTTGTCCAATGCGGACACAGATACGCAGTATTTT. Translating gives CASSLSNADTDTQYF.

The chain is built from TRBV11-3 and TRBJ2-1, with 10 bases aligning to TRBD2. Trimming cost V 5 bases and J 3 bases; bases outside gene matches: 4. This CDR3 spans 15 amino acids. CDR1 is SGHNT and CDR2 is YENEEA in the germline V gene. In nucleotides, the CDR3 is TGTGCCAGCAGCCAAACTAGCGGGGACTACAATGAGCAGTTCTTC. As protein: CASSQTSGDYNEQFF.

This chain uses TRBV29-1 with TRBJ2-3, with TRBD2 identical over 8 bases. Germline V gene data show CDR1 as SQVTM and CDR2 as ANQGSEA. CDR3 length equals 14 residues. Germline trimming cut 6 bases from V and 2 bases from J; bases unmatched to any gene: 7. Written as DNA, the CDR3 is TGCAGCGTAACTAGCGGAAGATCCACAGATACGCAGTATTTT. As protein: CSVTSGRSTDTQYF.

The chain carries TRBV18 and TRBJ2-5; TRBD2 agrees at 9 bases. Germline assignment: CDR1 KGHSH and CDR2 LQKENI. With V trimmed by 3 bases and J by 0 bases, 5 bases remained unmatched. The CDR3 consists of 16 residues. CDR3 amino acids: CASSPSSGGHQETQYF. DNA of the CDR3: TGTGCCAGCTCACCGAGTAGCGGGGGCCACCAAGAGACCCAGTACTTC.

The chain has TRBV6-5 and TRBJ1-1; 10 nucleotides align to TRBD1. The germline CDR1 and CDR2 sequences are MNHEY and SVGAGI. V shed 7 bases, J shed 5 bases, and the junction held 7 bases outside the gene matches. This CDR3 comprises 14 residues. The CDR3 spells CASKRQGAGTEAFF. The CDR3 nucleotides read TGTGCCAGCAAAAGACAGGGGGCAGGTACTGAAGCTTTCTTT.

The J gene is TRBJ2-3, the V gene TRBV20-1; TRBD2 aligns across 7 bases. In germline, CDR1 is DFQATT, CDR2 SNEGSKA (reference sequence). V lost 3 bases to trimming and J lost 5 bases; unmatched junction nucleotides: 8. This CDR3 is 14 amino acids long. CDR3 in DNA: TGCAGTGCTAGTGAGGCGGGAGAGGTAGATACGCAGTATTTT. Translation gives CSASEAGEVDTQYF.

The chain links TRBV6-5 to TRBJ2-4; D is unclear. V lost 5 bases to trimming and J lost 9 bases, with 14 bases between them. The CDR3 loop spans 13 amino acids. Germline-derived CDR1 and CDR2 are MNHEY and SVGAGI. Written as DNA, the CDR3 is TGTGCCAGCAGTCCGAGCCCGAGAAGCATTCAGTACTTC. Translating it yields CASSPSPRSIQYF.

This clone has just a few counts. The chain recombines TRBV4-1 with TRBJ1-1; maybe TRBD1 (6 bases). CDR1 MGHRA and CDR2 YSYEKL come from the germline V gene. The CDR3 runs 19 residues. V gave up 4 bases and J gave up 1 base, with 25 bases separating them. As DNA, the CDR3 is TGCGCCAGCAGCCTCCTGACTTCAGGGGCGCTAGGCGGGAACACTGAAGCTTTCTTT. Protein sequence: CASSLLTSGALGGNTEAFF.

As regards this clone: A junction end diverges from the germline sequence, so it may reflect a read error. The chain couples TRBV6-2 or TRBV6-3 to TRBJ1-2; 8 nucleotides line up with TRBD1. CDR3 size: 15 residues. Germline V gene lookup returns CDR1 MNHEY and CDR2 SVGEGT. CDR3 sequence (DNA): TGTGCCAGCAGTCACTCCACCGGGACAGGCTATGGCTACACCTTC. Its translation: CASSHSTGTGYGYTF.

The rearrangement links TRBV4-2 to TRBJ1-2; 11 bases line up with TRBD1. The CDR3 sequence is 19 residues long. V gave up 4 bases and J gave up 4 bases; unmatched junction bases: 17. Germline V CDR1 and CDR2: LGHNA, YNFKEQ. The CDR3 is CASSPNLPGQGARVYGYTF. In nucleotides, the CDR3 is TGTGCCAGCAGCCCCAACCTCCCCGGACAGGGGGCGCGTGTCTATGGCTACACCTTC.

This clone was observed once. This sequence joins TRBV4-1 and TRBJ1-2; the D is unclear. CDR1 and CDR2 (germline): MGHRA, YSYEKL. This CDR3 contains 14 residues. Between the trimmed V and J ends, which lost 1 base and 7 bases, there was a span of 13 bases. CDR3 residues: CASSQGVVEGGYTF. As DNA, the CDR3 is TGCGCCAGCAGCCAAGGAGTAGTTGAGGGTGGCTACACCTTC.

J is TRBJ1-1 and V is TRBV2; D is ambiguous. This CDR3 is 15 amino acids long. Germline loops: CDR1 SNHLY, CDR2 FYNNEI. Trimming stripped 3 bases from V and 5 bases from J, with 16 bases between. CDR3 amino acids: CASSDYGLRGTEAFF. CDR3 nucleotide sequence: TGTGCCAGCAGTGACTATGGGTTAAGAGGGACTGAAGCTTTCTTT.

The J gene is TRBJ1-6, the V gene TRBV19; TRBD1 agrees at 9 bases. The CDR3 runs 14 residues. Germline CDR1 LNHDA, CDR2 SQIVND (reference sequence). With 6 bases clipped from V and 9 bases from J, the junction kept 6 bases outside the gene matches. Written as DNA, the CDR3 is TGTGCCAGTAGGGGGGACAGGGATGGTTCACCCCTCCACTTT. It specifies CASRGDRDGSPLHF.

This chain joins TRBV27 and TRBJ2-1, with D tentatively TRBD2 (6 bases). Germline V gives CDR1 MNHEY, CDR2 SMNVEV (reference sequence). V lost 3 bases and J 0 bases, leaving 9 bases between the germline ends. CDR3 length: 15 amino acids. CDR3 in DNA: TGTGCCAGCAGTTTTTCAGCGGGCTCCTACAATGAGCAGTTCTTC. As protein: CASSFSAGSYNEQFF.

CDR3 DNA sequence: TGTGCCAGCAGTGAAGCTTCCCTCTATGGCTACACCTTC. It yields the protein CASSEASLYGYTF. V usage is TRBV6-1 and J usage is TRBJ1-2; no clear D. V lost 0 bases and J 4 bases, leaving 6 bases between the germline ends. Germline loops: CDR1 MNHNS, CDR2 SASEGT. There are 13 residues in the CDR3.